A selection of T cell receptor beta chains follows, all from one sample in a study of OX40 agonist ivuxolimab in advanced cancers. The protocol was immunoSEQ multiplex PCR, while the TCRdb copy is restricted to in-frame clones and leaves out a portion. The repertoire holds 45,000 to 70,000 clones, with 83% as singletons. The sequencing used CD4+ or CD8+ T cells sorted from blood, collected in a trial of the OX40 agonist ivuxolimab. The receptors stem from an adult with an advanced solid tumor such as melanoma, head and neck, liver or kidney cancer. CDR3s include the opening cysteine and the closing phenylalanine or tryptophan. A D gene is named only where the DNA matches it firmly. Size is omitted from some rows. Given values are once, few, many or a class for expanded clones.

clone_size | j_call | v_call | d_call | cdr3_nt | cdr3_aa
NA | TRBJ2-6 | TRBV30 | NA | TGTGCCTGGAGTTGGAACTCTGGGGCCAACGTCCTGACTTTC | CAWSWNSGANVLTF
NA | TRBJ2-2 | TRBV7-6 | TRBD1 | TGTGCCAGCAGCGCAAATCCGGGACAGGGGGATTCCGGGGAGCTGTTTTTT | CASSANPGQGDSGELFF
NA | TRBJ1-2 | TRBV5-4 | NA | TGTGCCAGCAGCTTGGTGGGAGTTAACTATGGCTACACCTTC | CASSLVGVNYGYTF
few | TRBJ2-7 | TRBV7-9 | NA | TGTGCCAGCACCATCCACGGGGGGCCCTACGAGCAGTACTTC | CASTIHGGPYEQYF
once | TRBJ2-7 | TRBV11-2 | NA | TGTGCCAGCAGCCCCGTCAACAGGATTTCCTCCTACGAGCAGTACTTC | CASSPVNRISSYEQYF
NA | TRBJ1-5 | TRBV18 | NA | TGTGCCAGCTCACCATACGAGGGCCATCAGCCCCAGCATTTT | CASSPYEGHQPQHF
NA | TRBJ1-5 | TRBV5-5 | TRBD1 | TGTGCCAGCAGCATGGGGACAGGTCATCAGCCCCAGCATTTT | CASSMGTGHQPQHF
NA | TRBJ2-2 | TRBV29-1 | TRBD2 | TGCAGCGTTGACCCCGGGGGGGCGCCCGGGGAGCTGTTTTTT | CSVDPGGAPGELFF
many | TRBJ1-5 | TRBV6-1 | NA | TGTGCCAGCAGTGATGTCTTTGGCAGCAGCAATCAGCCCCAGCATTTT | CASSDVFGSSNQPQHF
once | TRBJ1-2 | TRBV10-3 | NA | TGTGCCATCAGTGAGTTCACCGGGACCGGCTATGGCTACACCTTC | CAISEFTGTGYGYTF
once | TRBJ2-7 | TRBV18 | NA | TGTGCCAGCTCACCATCGGGGCTAGCCCCGCCTATCGAGCAGTACTTC | CASSPSGLAPPIEQYF
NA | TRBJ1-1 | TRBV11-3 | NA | TGTGCCAGCAGCCCTAATGTGAACACTGAAGCTTTCTTT | CASSPNVNTEAFF
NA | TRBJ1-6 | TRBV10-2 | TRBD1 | TGCGCCAGCAGCCTCGACAGGGTCTATTCACCCCTCCACTTT | CASSLDRVYSPLHF
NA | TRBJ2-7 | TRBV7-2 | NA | TGTGCCAGCACCAGACAGTGGAGCTACGAGCAGTACTTC | CASTRQWSYEQYF
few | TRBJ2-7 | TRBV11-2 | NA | TGTGCCAGCAGCAAAGCCAGAGCCTACGAGCAGTACTTC | CASSKARAYEQYF
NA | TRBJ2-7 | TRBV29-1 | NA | TGCGGAATCGGGTCCTACGAGCAGTACTTC | CGIGSYEQYF
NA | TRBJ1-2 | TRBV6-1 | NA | TGTGCCAGCAGTGAATCGTGGGGTCCTGGCTACACCTTC | CASSESWGPGYTF
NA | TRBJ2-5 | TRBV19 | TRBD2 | TGTGCCAGTAGTTCAGCCGGCGCGGGAGAATCGGAGACCCAGTACTTC | CASSSAGAGESETQYF
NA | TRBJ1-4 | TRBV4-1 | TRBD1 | TGCGCCAGCAGCCAAGGTTGGGGACAGGGGATTGAAAAACTGTTTTTT | CASSQGWGQGIEKLFF
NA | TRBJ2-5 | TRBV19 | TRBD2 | TGTGCCAGTAGCGGACTAGCGGGAGCACAAGAGACCCAGTACTTC | CASSGLAGAQETQYF
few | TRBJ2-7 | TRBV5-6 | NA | TGTGCCAGCAGCTTGATCCGGTCGTGGGGGCCCTACGAGCAGTACTTC | CASSLIRSWGPYEQYF
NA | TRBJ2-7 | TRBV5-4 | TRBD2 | TGTGCCAGCAGCGTGGGACTAGCGGTAAGCTCCTACGAGCAGTACTTC | CASSVGLAVSSYEQYF
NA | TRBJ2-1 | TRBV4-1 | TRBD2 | TGCGCCAGCAGCTCTGGGACTAGCGGGGGTAATGAGCAGTTCTTC | CASSSGTSGGNEQFF
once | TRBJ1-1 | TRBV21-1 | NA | TGTGCCAGCACTCCCAGGGGGACAGGGGGTATGACCACTGAAGCTTTCTTT | CASTPRGTGGMTTEAFF
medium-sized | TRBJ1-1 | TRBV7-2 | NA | TGTGCCAGCAGCTTAGCGTCGGTGCGGAACACTGAAGCTTTCTTT | CASSLASVRNTEAFF
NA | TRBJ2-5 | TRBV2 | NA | TGTGCCAGCAGGACTCCCGGGGAGACCCAGTACTTC | CASRTPGETQYF
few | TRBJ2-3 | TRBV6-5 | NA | TGTGCCACCCACAAAAGAGGAGCAGATACGCAGTATTTT | CATHKRGADTQYF
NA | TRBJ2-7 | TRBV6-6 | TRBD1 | TGTGCCAGCAGACCTGGACAGGGTTTCTACGAGCAGTACTTC | CASRPGQGFYEQYF
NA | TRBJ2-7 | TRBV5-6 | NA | TGTGCCAGCAGCTCGATAGTCGAGCAGTACTTC | CASSSIVEQYF
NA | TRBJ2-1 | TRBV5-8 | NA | TGTGCCAGCAGCGCCGGACTATTCAATGAGCAGTTCTTC | CASSAGLFNEQFF
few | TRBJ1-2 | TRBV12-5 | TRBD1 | TGTGCTAGTGGCCAGGAGGGACAGGGCTATGGCTACACCTTC | CASGQEGQGYGYTF
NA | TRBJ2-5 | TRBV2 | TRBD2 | TGTGCCAGCAGCTCAACTGGGGCTAGCGGGAGTGGAGGGCAAGAGACCCAGTACTTC | CASSSTGASGSGGQETQYF
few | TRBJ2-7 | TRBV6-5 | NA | TGTGCCAGCAGTGGACGGACTACCTCCTACGAGCAGTACTTC | CASSGRTTSYEQYF
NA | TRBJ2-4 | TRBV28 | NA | TGTGCCAGCAGCAACGCAGGGTCGGCCAAAAACATTCAGTACTTC | CASSNAGSAKNIQYF
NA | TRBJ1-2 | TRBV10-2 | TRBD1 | TGCGCCAGCACGCCGACAGGGAGATATGGCTACACCTTC | CASTPTGRYGYTF
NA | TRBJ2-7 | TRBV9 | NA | TGTGCCAGCAGCGCAGATCGAGGGCTCGAGCAGTACTTC | CASSADRGLEQYF
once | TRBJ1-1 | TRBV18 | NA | TGTGCCAGCTCACCACGTCTCGATCGGACTGAAGCTTTCTTT | CASSPRLDRTEAFF
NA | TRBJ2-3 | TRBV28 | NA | TGTGCCAGCAGTTTCCGGACGGGCGAGGCAGATACGCAGTATTTT | CASSFRTGEADTQYF
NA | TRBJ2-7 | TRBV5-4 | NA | TGTGCCAGCAGCTTGGGACAAGGCGGCTACGAGCAGTACTTC | CASSLGQGGYEQYF
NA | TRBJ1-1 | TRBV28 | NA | TGTGCCAGCAGTTTAGGCAGGGCGAACACTGAAGCTTTCTTT | CASSLGRANTEAFF
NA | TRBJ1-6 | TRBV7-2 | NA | TGTGCCAGCAGCATCCTCCCGGGTGGGGGAAAGTCACCCCTCCACTTT | CASSILPGGGKSPLHF
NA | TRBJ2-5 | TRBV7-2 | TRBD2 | TGTGCCAGCAGCCGAGGCGGGGGGCAAGAGACCCAGTACTTC | CASSRGGGQETQYF
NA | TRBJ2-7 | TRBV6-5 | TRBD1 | TGTGCCAGCAGTCCCGACCGGGACAGCCTTCGGGAGCAGTACTTC | CASSPDRDSLREQYF
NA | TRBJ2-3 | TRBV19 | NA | TGTGCCAGTAGTATAGATCGAGGGGCGACAGATACGCAGTATTTT | CASSIDRGATDTQYF
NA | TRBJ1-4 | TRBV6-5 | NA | TGTGCCAGCAGCCCCGTGGGGGGCGATGAAAAACTGTTTTTT | CASSPVGGDEKLFF
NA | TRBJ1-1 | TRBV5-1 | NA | TGCGCCAGCAGCTGGAGACCGGGACAAACCATGAACACTGAAGCTTTCTTT | CASSWRPGQTMNTEAFF
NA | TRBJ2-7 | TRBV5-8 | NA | TGTGCCAGCAGCCCACCCCGGGGAGAAAACTACGAGCAGTACTTC | CASSPPRGENYEQYF
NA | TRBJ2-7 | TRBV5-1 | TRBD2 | TGCGCCAGCAGCCCGGGCGGGGGATCCTACGAGCAGTACTTC | CASSPGGGSYEQYF
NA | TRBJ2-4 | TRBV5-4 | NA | TGTGCCAGCACAGGGGGGGAGGCGAAAAAAAACATTCAGTACTTC | CASTGGEAKKNIQYF
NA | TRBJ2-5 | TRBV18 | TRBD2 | TGTGCCAGCTCTACGACTAGCCCCGAGACCCAGTACTTC | CASSTTSPETQYF
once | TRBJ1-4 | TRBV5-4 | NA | TGTGCCAGCAGCTTGGCGGGGGATTTAGGTGAAAAACTGTTTTTT | CASSLAGDLGEKLFF
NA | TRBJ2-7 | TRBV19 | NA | TGTGCCAGTAGTATACGAGACAGACCCTACGAGCAGTACTTC | CASSIRDRPYEQYF
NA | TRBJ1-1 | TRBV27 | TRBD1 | TGTGCCAGCAGTTCCTCCAGATTAGGGACAGGGGGCACTGAAGCTTTCTTT | CASSSSRLGTGGTEAFF
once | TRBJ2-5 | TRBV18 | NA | TGTGCCAGCTCACCCAGGGGAACTACCAAAAATACCCAGTACTTC | CASSPRGTTKNTQYF
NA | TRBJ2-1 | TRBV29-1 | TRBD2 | TGCAGCGTTGACATGAGCGGGAGCGGTGAGCAGTTCTTC | CSVDMSGSGEQFF
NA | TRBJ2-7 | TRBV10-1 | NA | TGCGCCAGCAGTGAGAGGGGAGAAGGGAAGAGCGAGCAGTACTTC | CASSERGEGKSEQYF
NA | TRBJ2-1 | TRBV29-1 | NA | TGCAGCGTTTTCTACAATGAGCAGTTCTTC | CSVFYNEQFF